Presented here are 12 T cell receptor beta chains from one specimen sequenced in a study of OX40 agonist ivuxolimab in advanced cancers. Using immunoSEQ multiplex PCR, the repertoire was profiled, and TCRdb retains in-frame clones only, with some absent. The table lists approximately 90,000 clones, approximately 91% of them singletons. The source material was CD4+ or CD8+ T cells sorted from blood, sampled in a trial of the OX40 agonist ivuxolimab. The receptors stem from an adult with an advanced solid tumor such as melanoma, head and neck, liver or kidney cancer.

This clone was recorded a few times. The chain joins TRBV7-2 to TRBJ1-6; D gene unclear. The CDR3 extends over 16 amino acids. The V gene's germline CDR1 is SGHTA and CDR2 FQGNSA. V lost 0 bases and J lost 0, with 6 bases in between. The CDR3: CASSLAQSSYNSPLHF. CDR3 sequence (DNA): TGTGCCAGCAGCTTAGCACAGAGCTCCTATAATTCACCCCTCCACTTT.

The genes are TRBV19 and TRBJ1-2; D is undetermined. The V end was cut by 5 bases, the J end by 4 bases, with 17 bases between. Germline V gene lookup returns CDR1 LNHDA and CDR2 SQIVND (reference sequence). This CDR3 comprises 15 residues. CDR3 DNA: TGTGCCAGTAGTCCCGCGTGGAAGTCTGTCTATGGCTACACCTTC. Protein sequence: CASSPAWKSVYGYTF.

This sequence joins TRBV11-3 and TRBJ2-5, with TRBD1 as a possible D gene (6 bases). Matching the DNA end better, TRBJ2-7 makes the J call doubtful. Per germline, CDR1 SGHNT and CDR2 YENEEA. CDR3 length equals 13 residues. CDR3 DNA: TGTGCCAGCAGCTTTTACAGGGATGACGAGCAGTACTTC. Its translation is CASSFYRDDEQYF.

For this clone: Other DNA sequences within the sample encode an identical CDR3. The genes are TRBV11-3 and TRBJ2-1; D is unclear. Trimming left V 1 base short and J 6 bases short, with 4 bases between. The CDR3 extends over 12 amino acids. Germline loops: CDR1 SGHNT, CDR2 YENEEA. The CDR3 here is CASSLGPNEQFF. CDR3 in DNA: TGTGCCAGCAGCTTAGGTCCCAATGAGCAGTTCTTC.

V is TRBV5-1 and J is TRBJ2-4; D possibly corresponds to TRBD2 (5 bases). Germline V gene lookup returns CDR1 SGHRS and CDR2 YFSETQ. This CDR3 region has 16 residues. Between the trimmed V and J ends, which lost 4 bases and 6 bases, there was a span of 20 bases. The CDR3 sequence is CASSPTSESLANIQYF. CDR3 DNA: TGCGCCAGCAGCCCCACGTCGGAAAGCCTAGCAAACATTCAGTACTTC.

The V call is TRBV18, the J call TRBJ2-2; D is ambiguous. Trimming stripped 0 bases from V and 3 bases from J, with 5 bases between. Germline V CDR1 and CDR2: KGHSH, LQKENI. The CDR3 sequence is 14 residues long. CDR3 coding DNA: TGTGCCAGCTCACCACCTATTGACACCGGGGAGCTGTTTTTT. Encoded protein: CASSPPIDTGELFF.

As for this clone: One end of the junction does not line up with germline, which may come from a read error. Other DNA sequences in this specimen translate into the identical CDR3. This rearrangement joins TRBV18 to TRBJ1-1, with D possibly matching TRBD1 (5 bases). Germline CDR1 and CDR2: KGHSH and LQKENI. The CDR3 totals 13 residues. The CDR3 region is CASSLEGRQQAFF. The CDR3 DNA sequence: TGTGCCAGTTCACTCGAGGGGCGTCAACAAGCTTTCTTT. Full variable domain (remainder filled in from reference TRBV18 and TRBJ1-1): NAGVMQNPRHLVRRRGQEARLRCSPMKGHSHVYWYRQLPEEGLKFMVYLQKENIIDESGMPKERFSAEFPKEGPSILRIQQVVRGDSAAYFCASSLEGRQQAFFGQGTRLTVV.

This chain joins TRBV5-4 and TRBJ2-5; tentatively, D is TRBD2 (5 bases). The CDR3 is 12 amino acids. Germline V gene sequence: CDR1 SGHNT, CDR2 YYREEE (reference sequence). Trimming removed 4 bases at V and 5 bases at J, with 9 bases between. CDR3 sequence: CASSSGRETQYF. CDR3 nucleotides: TGTGCCAGCAGCAGCGGAAGGGAGACCCAGTACTTC. The variable domain in full, with the rest retrieved from reference TRBV5-4 and TRBJ2-5, is ETGVTQSPTHLIKTRGQQVTLRCSSQSGHNTVSWYQQALGQGPQFIFQYYREEENGRGNFPPRFSGLQFPNYSSELNVNALELDDSALYLCASSSGRETQYFGPGTRLLVL.

The rearrangement links TRBV19 to TRBJ2-5; D unclear. The ends were cut back, 2 bases at V and 1 base at J, with 5 bases in the middle. The CDR3 is 13 amino acids. Germline V lookup: CDR1 LNHDA, CDR2 SQIVND (reference sequence). The CDR3 DNA is TGTGCCAGTAGTATATCGGTCCAAGAGACCCAGTACTTC. Amino acid sequence: CASSISVQETQYF.

The gene calls are TRBV27 and TRBJ2-1; no reliable D call. There are 15 residues in the CDR3. Germline CDR1 reads MNHEY; CDR2 reads SMNVEV (reference sequence). The V and J ends lost 2 bases and 1 base respectively, with 9 bases between them. CDR3 region: CASSLTAGSYNEQFF. The CDR3 nucleotides read TGTGCCAGCAGTTTAACGGCAGGTTCCTACAATGAGCAGTTCTTC.

V and J are TRBV19 and TRBJ2-3; 10 nucleotides line up with TRBD2. Germline V CDR1 and CDR2: LNHDA, SQIVND (reference sequence). This CDR3 has 15 residues. Trimming removed 2 bases from V and 7 bases from J; junction bases left unmatched: 6. The DNA for the CDR3 is TGTGCCAGTAGTATAACAAGCGGGGGGGCCCATACGCAGTATTTT. This encodes CASSITSGGAHTQYF.

The chain links TRBV30 to TRBJ2-7; D is ambiguous. This CDR3 is built from 11 residues. Trimming left V 1 base short and J 3 bases short, with 4 bases between. Germline V gives CDR1 GTSNPN, CDR2 SVGIG (reference sequence). CDR3 sequence reads: CAWSANYEQYF. The CDR3 DNA reads TGTGCCTGGAGTGCCAACTACGAGCAGTACTTC.